This T cell receptor beta chain was profiled in a study of OX40 agonist ivuxolimab in advanced cancers. Study-level background: The dose-escalation cohort was approximately 81% male, with a mean age of around 54 years, ranging about 20 to 85. Study-level findings and limits: Low normalized T-cell clonal expansion also characterized some of the nonresponders. Antigens targeted by the expanded peripheral T cells were not determined. Compared with CD4+, CD8+ T cells on average had more expanded clones.

In the case of this clone: The antigen is undetermined.

Germline V gives CDR1 SGHRS, CDR2 YFSETQ. V lost 2 bases and J lost 6, with 9 bases in between. CDR3 length: 13 residues. Measured with immunoSEQ multiplex PCR; TCRdb has only the in-frame clones, and not every one. Counted here are more than 55,000 clones, around 86% occurring once; the ten biggest clones make up roughly 4.2%. The TCR was taken from an adult with an advanced solid tumor such as melanoma, head and neck, liver or kidney cancer. Sequencing was performed on CD4+ or CD8+ T cells sorted from blood, taken in a trial of the OX40 agonist ivuxolimab. The chain uses TRBV5-1 and TRBJ2-1; weak D call: TRBD1 (5 bases). The DNA for the CDR3 is TGCGCCAGCAGCTTCGACAGCCTCAATGAGCAGTTCTTC. Translated, it gives CASSFDSLNEQFF.